Reported below is one TCR beta chain. Its antigen is unknown. Averaging approximately 0.11 L, one heparinised blood draw came from each individual donor. By way of CD45RO/CCR7/CD25/CD127/CD95/CD27, the CD4+ regulatory, stem cell-like memory, central memory and naive cells were sorted. Reverse transcribing all isolated RNA meant expressed TCRB transcripts were sequenced. Average reads for naive, central memory and regulatory T cell samples were around 4 million. Generated by immunoSEQ multiplex PCR, the TCRdb table keeps only in-frame clones and is missing some. The sample records some 350,000 clones, 9.6% being singletons. The data belong to a study of beta chain features in type 1 diabetes. General study findings and limits: Within each of all four CD4+ subsets, Type 1 diabetes patients had TCRB CDR3s that were moderately but significantly shorter. VDJ junctions sequenced from type 1 diabetes patients showed fewer insertions and more deletions.

V was trimmed by 0 bases and J by 2 bases, leaving 11 bases between them. CDR3 length: 16 amino acids. Germline CDR1 is WSHSY and CDR2 is SAAADI. The rearrangement links TRBV10-2 to TRBJ1-5; D might be TRBD1 (5 bases). The receptor was derived from a man aged 25 to 40 with type 1 diabetes. Specimen: central memory CD4+ T cells from blood. CDR3 in amino acids: CASSESGTFGNQPQHF. Here the CDR3 DNA reads TGCGCCAGCAGTGAGTCGGGGACCTTTGGCAATCAGCCCCAGCATTTT.